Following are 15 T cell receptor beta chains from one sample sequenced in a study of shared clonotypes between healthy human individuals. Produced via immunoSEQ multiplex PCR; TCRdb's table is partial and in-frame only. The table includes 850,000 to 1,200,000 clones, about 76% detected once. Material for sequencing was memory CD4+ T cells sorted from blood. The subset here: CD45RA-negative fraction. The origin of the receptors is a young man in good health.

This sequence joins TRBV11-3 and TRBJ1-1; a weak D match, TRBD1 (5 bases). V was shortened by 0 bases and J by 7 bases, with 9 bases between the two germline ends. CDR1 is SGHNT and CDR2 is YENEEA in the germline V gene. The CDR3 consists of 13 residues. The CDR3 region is CASSLDRGGEAFF. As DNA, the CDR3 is TGTGCCAGCAGCTTAGACCGCGGGGGTGAAGCTTTCTTT.

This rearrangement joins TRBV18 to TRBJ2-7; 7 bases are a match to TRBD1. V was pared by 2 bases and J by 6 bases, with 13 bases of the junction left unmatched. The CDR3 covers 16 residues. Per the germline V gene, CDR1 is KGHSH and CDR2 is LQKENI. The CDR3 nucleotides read TGTGCCAGCTCACCAGTTTTCCGCGACAGGGCAGGCGAGCAGTACTTC. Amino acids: CASSPVFRDRAGEQYF.

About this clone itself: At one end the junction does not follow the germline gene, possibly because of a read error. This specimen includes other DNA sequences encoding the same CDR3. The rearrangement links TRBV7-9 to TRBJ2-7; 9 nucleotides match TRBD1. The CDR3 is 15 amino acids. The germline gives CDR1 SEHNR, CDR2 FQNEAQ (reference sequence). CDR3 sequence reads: CASVSYRDRANEQYF. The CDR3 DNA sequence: TGTGCCAGCGTCTCGTACCGGGACAGGGCCAACGAACAGTACTTC.

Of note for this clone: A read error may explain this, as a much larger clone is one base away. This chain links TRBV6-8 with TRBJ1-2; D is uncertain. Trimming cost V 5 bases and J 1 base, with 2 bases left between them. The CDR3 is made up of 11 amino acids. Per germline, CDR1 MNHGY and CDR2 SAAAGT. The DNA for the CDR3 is TGTGCCAGCAGTGATAACTATGGCTACACCTTC. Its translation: CASSDNYGYTF.

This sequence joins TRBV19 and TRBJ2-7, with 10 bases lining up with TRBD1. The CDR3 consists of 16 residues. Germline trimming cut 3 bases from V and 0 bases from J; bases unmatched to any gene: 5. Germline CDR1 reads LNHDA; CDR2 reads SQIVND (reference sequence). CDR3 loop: CASSIGGTGVSYEQYF. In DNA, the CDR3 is TGTGCCAGTAGTATTGGAGGGACAGGGGTCTCCTACGAGCAGTACTTC.

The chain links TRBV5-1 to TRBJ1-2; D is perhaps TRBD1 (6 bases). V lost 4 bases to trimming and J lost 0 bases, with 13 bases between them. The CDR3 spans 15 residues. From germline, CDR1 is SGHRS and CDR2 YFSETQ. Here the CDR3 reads CASSADSQTNYGYTF. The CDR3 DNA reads TGCGCCAGCAGCGCGGACAGCCAGACTAACTATGGCTACACCTTC. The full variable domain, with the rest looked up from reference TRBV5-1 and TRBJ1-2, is KAGVTQTPRYLIKTRGQQVTLSCSPISGHRSVSWYQQTPGQGLQFLFEYFSETQRNKGNFPGRFSGRQFSNSRSEMNVSTLELGDSALYLCASSADSQTNYGYTFGSGTRLTVV.

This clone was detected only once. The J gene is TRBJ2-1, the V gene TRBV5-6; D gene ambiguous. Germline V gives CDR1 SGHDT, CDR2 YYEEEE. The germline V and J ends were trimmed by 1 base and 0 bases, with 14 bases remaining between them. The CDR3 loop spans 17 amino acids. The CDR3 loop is CASSLLPLVSSYNEQFF. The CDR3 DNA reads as TGTGCCAGCAGCTTGCTACCCCTGGTCTCCTCCTACAATGAGCAGTTCTTC.

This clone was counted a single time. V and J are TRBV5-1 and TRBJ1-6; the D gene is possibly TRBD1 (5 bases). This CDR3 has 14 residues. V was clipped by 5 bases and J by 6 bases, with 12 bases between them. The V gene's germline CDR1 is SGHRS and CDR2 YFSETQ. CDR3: CASSYGGGNSPLHF. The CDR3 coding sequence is TGCGCCAGCAGTTACGGGGGAGGTAATTCACCCCTCCACTTT. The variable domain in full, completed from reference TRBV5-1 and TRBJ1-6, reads KAGVTQTPRYLIKTRGQQVTLSCSPISGHRSVSWYQQTPGQGLQFLFEYFSETQRNKGNFPGRFSGRQFSNSRSEMNVSTLELGDSALYLCASSYGGGNSPLHFGNGTRLTVT.

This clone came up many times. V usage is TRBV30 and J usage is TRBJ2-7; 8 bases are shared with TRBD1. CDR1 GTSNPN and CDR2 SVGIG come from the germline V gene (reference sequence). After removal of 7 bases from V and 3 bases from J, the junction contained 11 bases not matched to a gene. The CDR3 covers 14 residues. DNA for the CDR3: TGTGCCTTCACTAAGGGACAGGCTCTCTACGAGCAGTACTTC. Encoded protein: CAFTKGQALYEQYF.

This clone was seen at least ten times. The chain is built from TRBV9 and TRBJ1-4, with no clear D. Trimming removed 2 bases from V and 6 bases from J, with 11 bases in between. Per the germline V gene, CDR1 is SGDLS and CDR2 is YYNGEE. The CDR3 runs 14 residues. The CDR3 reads CASSVSGSYEKLFF. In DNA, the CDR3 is TGTGCCAGCAGCGTCTCGGGGAGTTATGAAAAACTGTTTTTT.

The CDR3 nucleotides are TGTGCCAGCAGCTTCCGTCGGACAGGGGAAGCAGATACGCAGTATTTT. Amino acids: CASSFRRTGEADTQYF. The chain recombines TRBV5-6 with TRBJ2-3, with TRBD1 matching 9 bases. With 2 bases clipped from V and 4 bases from J, the junction kept 8 bases outside the gene matches. The CDR3 consists of 16 residues. CDR1 and CDR2 (germline): SGHDT, YYEEEE.

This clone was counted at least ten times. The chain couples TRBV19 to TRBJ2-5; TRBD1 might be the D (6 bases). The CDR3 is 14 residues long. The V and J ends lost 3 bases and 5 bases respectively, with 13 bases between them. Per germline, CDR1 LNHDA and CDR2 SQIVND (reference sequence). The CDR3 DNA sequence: TGTGCCAGTAGTATTGCAGGGGCGCCGGAGACCCAGTACTTC. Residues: CASSIAGAPETQYF.

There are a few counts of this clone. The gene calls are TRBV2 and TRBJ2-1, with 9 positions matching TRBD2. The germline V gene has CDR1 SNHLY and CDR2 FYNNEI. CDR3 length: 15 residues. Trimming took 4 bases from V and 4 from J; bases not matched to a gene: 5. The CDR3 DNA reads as TGTGCCAGCAGTGGTCGCGGGGGGGTGTACAATGAGCAGTTCTTC. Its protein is CASSGRGGVYNEQFF.

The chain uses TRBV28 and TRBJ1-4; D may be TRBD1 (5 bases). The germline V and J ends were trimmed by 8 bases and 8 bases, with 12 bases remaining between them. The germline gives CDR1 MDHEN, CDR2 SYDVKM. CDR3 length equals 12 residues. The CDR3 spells CASQGGEEKLFF. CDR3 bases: TGTGCCAGCCAGGGAGGGGAAGAAAAACTGTTTTTT.

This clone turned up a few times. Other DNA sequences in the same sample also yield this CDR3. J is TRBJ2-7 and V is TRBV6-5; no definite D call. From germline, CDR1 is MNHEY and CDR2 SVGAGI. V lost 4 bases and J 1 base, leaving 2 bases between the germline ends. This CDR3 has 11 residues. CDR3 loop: CASSFSYEQYF. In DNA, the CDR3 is TGTGCCAGCAGTTTTTCCTACGAGCAGTACTTC.